The clone carrying this TCR beta chain was detected many times. Its target is not known. Germline V gene lookup returns CDR1 SGHRS and CDR2 YFSETQ. Trimming cost V 5 bases and J 4 bases, with 13 bases left between them. This CDR3 contains 14 residues. The entry originates in a study of early T cells in non-severe SARS-CoV-2 infection. Overall study context: The chains were unpaired, and the sequenced material was bulk RNA from unsorted whole blood. General study findings and limits: Database matching using VDJdb favored anti-spike CD8 responses, with private and CD4 specificities left missing.

Individual cDNA molecules received unique molecular identifiers. Each CDR3 protein is one row after TCRdb ran MiXCR on the 5' RACE reads. This sample has tens of thousands of distinct CDR3 sequences, with less than 12% found just once. The material sequenced was whole blood, taken at baseline. The receptor was isolated from an adult who was a healthcare worker with PCR-confirmed SARS-CoV-2 infection or an uninfected control (not recorded which). The rearrangement links TRBV5-1 to TRBJ2-1; a weak D match, TRBD1 (5 bases). The DNA for the CDR3 is TGCGCCAGCAGAGGACACTATCAATACAATGAGCAGTTCTTC. Protein: CASRGHYQYNEQFF.